This record covers a single T cell receptor beta chain. What it binds is not known. The CDR3 extends over 15 amino acids. V was pared by 5 bases and J by 10 bases, with 11 bases of the junction left unmatched. CDR1 is SGHVS and CDR2 is FQNEAQ in the germline V gene. The record originates from a study of cytomegalovirus exposure and HLA in healthy donors. Regarding the study as a whole: Most of the CMV-associated TCR beta chains (in a later analysis) appeared to be HLA-restricted. Later analysis reportedly placed an Asian-associated ancestry cluster below the approximately 650-donor mean in N-insertions.

Use of 60 Vbeta and 13 Jbeta primers characterized the PCR. Assay used: immunoSEQ multiplex PCR; TCRdb lists only in-frame clones, some missing. This table holds some 130,000 clones, over 80% found once. Sequencing was performed on PBMCs. The sequence was obtained from a man aged 35 to 55 in good health and CMV-seronegative. The rearrangement joins TRBV7-8 to TRBJ1-6, with TRBD1 matching over 7 bases. As DNA, the CDR3 is TGTGCCAGCAGCGAGACAGACAGGGAAAGCTCACCCCTCCACTTT. Translated, it gives CASSETDRESSPLHF.